A single sample gave rise to the 25 T cell receptor beta chains below, sequenced in a study of T cells in Graves' hyperthyroidism and ophthalmopathy. What was amplified from RNA transcripts were TCR beta CDR3 regions. Researchers ran a first-round RT-PCR on the TCR CDR3 using the HTBI primer set. Each CDR3 protein gets one entry after TCRdb re-called the multiplex PCR reads with MiXCR. This table has about 580,000 distinct CDR3 sequences, 35% to 55% appearing once. Sequencing was carried out using peripheral blood or thyroid tissue (not recorded which). The receptors derive from a woman between 18 and 29 years old with Graves' hyperthyroidism.

V is TRBV5-1 and J is TRBJ1-1; D is possibly TRBD1 (5 bases). The CDR3 consists of 16 residues. Germline V gene sequence: CDR1 SGHRS, CDR2 YFSETQ. With 6 bases removed from V and 3 bases from J, the gap between germline ends came to 21 bases. The CDR3 coding sequence is TGCGCCAGCACCTACTTCAGCGGCAGGGCAGACACTGAAGCTTTCTTT. As protein: CASTYFSGRADTEAFF.

Notes on this clonotype: A much larger clone lies one base from this, so it may be a read error. The chain uses TRBV5-1 and TRBJ2-2; 7 bases are shared with TRBD2. Germline V lookup: CDR1 SGHRS, CDR2 YFSETQ. The CDR3 has 15 amino acids. CDR3 DNA sequence: TGCGCCAGCAGCCGAGAAAGCGGGACGGGCGGGGCGCTGTTTTTT. It encodes CASSRESGTGGALFF.

The CDR3 bases are TGTGCCAGCAGCGGAGGGTATAGAATCACCTTC. Protein: CASSGGYRITF. V gene TRBV11-1 combines with J gene TRBJ1-2; D is undetermined. The CDR3 runs to 11 residues. Between the trimmed V and J ends, which lost 5 bases and 13 bases, there was a span of 14 bases. Germline CDR1 and CDR2: SGHAT and FQDESV (reference sequence).

The chain carries TRBV30 and TRBJ2-7, with D hard to call. V was pared by 1 base and J by 2 bases, with 9 bases between. The germline V gene has CDR1 GTSNPN and CDR2 SVGIG (reference sequence). CDR3 length: 13 residues. Here the CDR3 reads CAWSGLGTYEQYF. CDR3 DNA sequence: TGTGCCTGGAGTGGGCTGGGAACCTACGAGCAGTACTTC. Looking up the rest from reference TRBV30 and TRBJ2-7 gives the full variable domain: SQTIHQWPATLVQPVGSPLSLECTVEGTSNPNLYWYRQAAGRGLQLLFYSVGIGQISSEVPQNLSASRPQDRQFILSSKKLLLSDSGFYLCAWSGLGTYEQYFGPGTRLTVT.

This clonotype showed up many times. J is TRBJ2-1 and V is TRBV2; no clear D gene. CDR3 length: 13 amino acids. The V end lost 8 bases, the J end lost 7 bases, and 15 bases lay between the germline ends. Germline loops: CDR1 SNHLY, CDR2 FYNNEI. CDR3 in amino acids: CASDLAFRNEQFF. CDR3 nucleotide sequence: TGTGCCAGCGATTTAGCCTTCAGGAATGAGCAGTTCTTC.

The chain uses TRBV10-3 and TRBJ1-4; no reliable D call. Germline V gene data show CDR1 as ENHRY and CDR2 as SYGVKD. The CDR3 length is 11 residues. Trimming left V 10 bases short and J 10 bases short, with 13 bases between. The CDR3 loop reads CATVERGKLFF. CDR3 nucleotides: TGTGCCACGGTAGAGCGGGGAAAACTGTTTTTT.

The table lists this clonotype with many counts. The chain employs TRBV27 and TRBJ1-1, with 7 bases fitting TRBD1. The germline CDR1 and CDR2 sequences are MNHEY and SMNVEV (reference sequence). The CDR3 is made up of 14 amino acids. The trim removed 7 bases at V and 1 base at J, leaving 6 bases unmatched. The CDR3 here is CASTAGGPNTEAFF. For the CDR3, the DNA is TGTGCCAGCACCGCAGGGGGTCCGAACACTGAAGCTTTCTTT.

In this sample, this clonotype turned up many times. The CDR3 spells CASSPRLAGVHEQYF. CDR3 DNA sequence: TGTGCCAGCAGCCCGCGACTAGCGGGAGTCCACGAGCAGTACTTC. V and J are TRBV7-9 and TRBJ2-7, with TRBD2 matching over 12 bases. The germline V gene has CDR1 SEHNR and CDR2 FQNEAQ (reference sequence). The CDR3 runs to 15 residues. J was trimmed by 5 bases and V by 5 bases; bases with no gene match: 7.

V usage is TRBV18 and J usage is TRBJ2-2, with a tentative D call TRBD1 (6 bases). The V gene's germline CDR1 is KGHSH and CDR2 LQKENI. The CDR3 length is 15 residues. With 2 bases removed from V and 5 bases from J, the gap between germline ends came to 12 bases. The CDR3 reads CASSPSGQKTGELFF. CDR3 nucleotide sequence: TGTGCCAGCTCACCATCCGGACAGAAGACCGGGGAGCTGTTTTTT.

This clonotype appeared a few times. The chain couples TRBV6-6 to TRBJ2-5, with 8 bases lining up with TRBD2. The V segment lost 2 bases and the J segment 1 base; nucleotides outside the gene matches: 9. In germline, CDR1 is MNHNY, CDR2 SVGAGI (reference sequence). The CDR3 runs to 17 residues. CDR3 residues: CASSYQTSAVVQETQYF. The CDR3 coding sequence is TGTGCCAGCAGTTACCAGACTAGCGCGGTTGTCCAAGAGACCCAGTACTTC.

The chain combines TRBV25-1 with TRBJ1-2; TRBD1 might be the D (6 bases). Germline loops: CDR1 MGHDK, CDR2 SYGVNS. V lost 4 bases, J lost 8 bases, and 20 bases lay in between. This CDR3 comprises 15 residues. CDR3 region: CASSARSMTGRGYTF. Here the CDR3 DNA reads TGTGCCAGCAGTGCTAGATCCATGACAGGCCGCGGCTACACCTTC.

The chain employs TRBV24-1 and TRBJ2-2, with D unresolved. Germline loops: CDR1 KGHDR, CDR2 SFDVKD. CDR3 length equals 8 residues. The V gene lost 12 bases and the J gene lost 6 bases, with 1 base spanning the gap. DNA of the CDR3: TGTGCCCCCGGGGAGCTGTTTTTT. Translating it yields CAPGELFF.

CDR3: CAISDPRSVGLGNEQYF. CDR3 in DNA: TGTGCCATCAGTGACCCCCGCTCAGTGGGTCTCGGGAACGAGCAGTACTTC. J is TRBJ2-7 and V is TRBV10-3; TRBD2 is a possible D gene (5 bases). Germline CDR1 and CDR2: ENHRY and SYGVKD. The germline V and J ends were trimmed by 3 bases and 5 bases, with 23 bases remaining between them. The CDR3 extends over 17 amino acids.

The table lists this clonotype with many counts. The chain joins TRBV20-1 to TRBJ2-7; 7 nucleotides agree with TRBD2. From germline, CDR1 is DFQATT and CDR2 SNEGSKA (reference sequence). The CDR3 covers 13 residues. V dropped 5 bases and J dropped 5; count of bases not matched to a gene: 9. In nucleotides, the CDR3 is TGCAGTGCTCCCTTTGGGGGGGGAAACGAGCAGTACTTC. Protein product: CSAPFGGGNEQYF.

This clonotype has a count of ten or more. J is TRBJ2-5 and V is TRBV20-1; D is ambiguous. Trimming cost V 1 base and J 4 bases, with 13 bases left between them. The CDR3 sequence is 14 residues long. Looked up from germline, CDR1 is DFQATT and CDR2 is SNEGSKA (reference sequence). CDR3 DNA sequence: TGCAGTGCTAGAGGGCCAGGCTTTGTAGAGACCCAGTACTTC. It is translated as CSARGPGFVETQYF.

V usage is TRBV2 and J usage is TRBJ1-2, with no clear D. The germline V gene encodes CDR1 SNHLY and CDR2 FYNNEI. Trimming cost V 5 bases and J 4 bases, with 14 bases left between them. The CDR3 runs 14 residues. CDR3 in DNA: TGTGCCAGCAGTAGGACGGCCGGGGTCTATGGCTACACCTTC. Protein sequence: CASSRTAGVYGYTF.

The sample holds many counts of this clonotype. This chain links TRBV10-3 with TRBJ1-5; D gene unclear. With 0 bases removed from V and 9 bases from J, the gap between germline ends came to 12 bases. Germline V CDR1 and CDR2: ENHRY, SYGVKD. The length of the CDR3 is 14 residues. CDR3 loop: CAISESRERWPQHF. CDR3 nucleotide sequence: TGTGCCATCAGTGAGTCTAGGGAGAGATGGCCCCAGCATTTT.

This chain connects TRBV9 to TRBJ2-2, with a tentative D call TRBD2 (5 bases). Trimming stripped 4 bases from V and 4 bases from J, with 11 bases between. The CDR3 is 14 residues long. In germline, CDR1 is SGDLS, CDR2 YYNGEE. CDR3: CASSPTRSTGELFF. The CDR3 DNA sequence: TGTGCCAGCAGCCCAACTAGGTCCACCGGGGAGCTGTTTTTT.

This clonotype has only a few counts. The chain is built from TRBV7-9 and TRBJ2-3; 8 bases are a match to TRBD2. There are 15 residues in the CDR3. The germline CDR1 and CDR2 sequences are SEHNR and FQNEAQ (reference sequence). Trimming at V came to 6 bases and at J to 4 bases, leaving 9 bases not matched to a gene. CDR3 amino acids: CASRAGLGGSDTQYF. The CDR3 region has the DNA TGTGCCAGCAGAGCGGGACTAGGTGGTTCAGATACGCAGTATTTT. The full variable domain, in which reference TRBV7-9 and TRBJ2-3 provide the parts outside the CDR3, is DTGVSQNPRHKITKRGQNVTFRCDPISEHNRLYWYRQTLGQGPEFLTYFQNEAQLEKSRLLSDRFSAERPKGSFSTLEIQRTEQGDSAMYLCASRAGLGGSDTQYFGPGTRLTVL.

J is TRBJ1-2 and V is TRBV7-2; D is ambiguous. Germline lookup yields CDR1 SGHTA and CDR2 FQGNSA. The CDR3 has 15 amino acids. Trimming took off 6 bases at V and 4 bases at J, with 18 bases between the two ends. As DNA, the CDR3 is TGTGCCAGCAGTATGCTCCTAGCGGGAGGCTATGGCTACACCTTC. Its protein is CASSMLLAGGYGYTF.

In its sample, this clonotype was seen many times. The chain joins TRBV6-5 to TRBJ1-4; weak D call: TRBD1 (5 bases). CDR3 length: 15 residues. V shed 0 bases and J shed 10 bases, with 15 bases lying between them. CDR1 MNHEY and CDR2 SVGAGI come from the germline V gene. In DNA form, the CDR3 reads TGTGCCAGCAGTTACTCCGGCGGGACGGCCTCAAAACTGTTTTTT. Its translation: CASSYSGGTASKLFF.

This clonotype appeared many times. The V call is TRBV7-9, the J call TRBJ1-1, with TRBD1 matching 9 bases. CDR1 is SEHNR and CDR2 is FQNEAQ in the germline V gene (reference sequence). The CDR3 runs to 14 residues. After removal of 2 bases from V and 6 bases from J, the junction contained 4 bases not matched to a gene. CDR3 nucleotides: TGTGCCAGCAGCTTACGGGACAGGGACCCTGAAGCTTTCTTT. Its protein product is CASSLRDRDPEAFF.

This clonotype appeared many times. The chain recombines TRBV19 with TRBJ2-7; 13 bases align to TRBD2. The CDR3 is made up of 18 amino acids. Germline-derived CDR1 and CDR2 are LNHDA and SQIVND (reference sequence). V lost 3 bases and J lost 2; bases outside the gene matches: 10. CDR3 DNA sequence: TGTGCCAGTAGTATCATGGGACTAGCGGGACCTTCCCCCTACGAGCAGTACTTC. Amino acids: CASSIMGLAGPSPYEQYF.

Turning to this clonotype: The CDR3 carries no conserved terminal phenylalanine or tryptophan, so it likely arises from a read error. The rearrangement uses TRBV6-5 and TRBJ1-6, with D perhaps TRBD1 (6 bases). Looked up from germline, CDR1 is MNHEY and CDR2 is SVGAGI. This CDR3 spans 16 amino acids. Trimming took 7 bases from V and 10 from J, leaving 23 bases between them. The CDR3 DNA follows: TGTGCCAGCACGGACCGCGCACAGGGACAAGGATCACCCCTCCACCTT. Translating it yields CASTDRAQGQGSPLHL.

This clonotype has a count of ten or more. The V gene is TRBV4-1, the J gene TRBJ2-7, with D unclear. V lost 1 base and J 2 bases, leaving 9 bases between the germline ends. This CDR3 comprises 14 residues. Germline CDR1 MGHRA, CDR2 YSYEKL. The CDR3 region has the DNA TGCGCCAGCAGCCAAGGCAGGAATCCCTACGAGCAGTACTTC. Translated, it gives CASSQGRNPYEQYF.